The 15 T cell receptor beta chains given below trace back to one sample, sequenced in a study of shared clonotypes between healthy human individuals. Profiled with immunoSEQ multiplex PCR; TCRdb holds only in-frame clones, not every one. The table records around 1.9 million clones, approximately 92% of them present only once. CD8 cells classed as naive were CD45RO-negative and positively selected for CCR7, excluding terminally differentiated effector memory CD45RA+ cells. Sequencing was performed on naive CD8+ T cells from PBMCs. The receptors come from a man younger than 35 in good health. Some clones in this sample may be carry-over from other donors' samples.

The rearrangement joins TRBV28 to TRBJ2-7, with D perhaps TRBD1 (7 bases). Trimming pared 8 bases from V and 3 bases from J, leaving 20 bases between. Germline CDR1 reads MDHEN; CDR2 reads SYDVKM. The CDR3 has 15 residues. The CDR3 spells CASLQSTGRFYEQYF. In nucleotides, the CDR3 is TGTGCCAGCCTCCAGTCGACAGGGAGGTTCTACGAGCAGTACTTC.

This chain uses TRBV11-2 with TRBJ2-1, with TRBD2 identical over 7 bases. The CDR3 loop spans 19 amino acids. Trimming took 1 base from V and 5 from J; bases not matched to a gene: 17. The germline CDR1 and CDR2 sequences are SGHAT and FQNNGV. The DNA of the CDR3 is TGTGCCAGCAGCTTAGTCCTAGCGGCAGCACTTAGTATGGACAATGAGCAGTTCTTC. Translated, it gives CASSLVLAAALSMDNEQFF.

In nucleotides, the CDR3 is TGTGCCAGCAGTTTACGGGGACTAGCGGGAGGTTACTACGAGCAGTACTTC. Translation: CASSLRGLAGGYYEQYF. The genes are TRBV27 and TRBJ2-7, with 15 bases aligning to TRBD2. After removal of 2 bases from V and 3 bases from J, the junction contained 5 bases not matched to a gene. From germline, CDR1 is MNHEY and CDR2 SMNVEV (reference sequence). This CDR3 has 17 amino acids.

The chain employs TRBV7-8 and TRBJ2-3, with unresolved D. V lost 5 bases and J 6 bases, leaving 12 bases between the germline ends. CDR1 SGHVS and CDR2 FQNEAQ come from the germline V gene. The CDR3 spans 13 residues. The CDR3 DNA reads TGTGCCAGCAGCCCATCTAATTCGGATACGCAGTATTTT. It codes for CASSPSNSDTQYF.

The V and J genes are TRBV18 and TRBJ2-7, with 8 bases matching TRBD1. The CDR3 runs to 15 residues. After removal of 3 bases from V and 2 bases from J, the junction contained 6 bases not matched to a gene. The germline gives CDR1 KGHSH, CDR2 LQKENI. The CDR3, as DNA: TGTGCCAGCTCACCTTCACAGGGGGGAGCCTACGAGCAGTACTTC. The encoded protein is CASSPSQGGAYEQYF.

The chain employs TRBV28 and TRBJ2-7, with 10 bases aligning to TRBD2. The CDR3 covers 17 residues. V gave up 3 bases and J gave up 0 bases; unmatched junction bases: 8. Germline loops: CDR1 MDHEN, CDR2 SYDVKM. The CDR3 DNA reads as TGTGCCAGCAGTTTTCCAACTAGCGGGGTCAACTCCTACGAGCAGTACTTC. This sequence encodes CASSFPTSGVNSYEQYF. Filled out from reference TRBV28 and TRBJ2-7, the complete variable domain reads DVKVTQSSRYLVKRTGEKVFLECVQDMDHENMFWYRQDPGLGLRLIYFSYDVKMKEKGDIPEGYSVSREKKERFSLILESASTNQTSMYLCASSFPTSGVNSYEQYFGPGTRLTVT.

This sequence joins TRBV7-7 and TRBJ2-5; no clear D gene. The V and J ends lost 5 bases and 2 bases respectively, with 9 bases between them. This CDR3 has 13 residues. CDR1 and CDR2 from the germline V gene are SSHAT and FNYEAQ (reference sequence). The CDR3 reads CASSPILQETQYF. As DNA, the CDR3 is TGTGCCAGCAGCCCGATCCTACAAGAGACCCAGTACTTC. The whole variable domain, remainder taken from reference TRBV7-7 and TRBJ2-5, is GAGVSQSPRYKVTKRGQDVTLRCDPISSHATLYWYQQALGQGPEFLTYFNYEAQPDKSGLPSDRFSAERPEGSISTLTIQRTEQRDSAMYRCASSPILQETQYFGPGTRLLVL.

The chain employs TRBV28 and TRBJ2-3; D gene unclear. Trimming took off 4 bases at V and 5 bases at J, with 16 bases between the two ends. Germline values: CDR1 MDHEN, CDR2 SYDVKM. This CDR3 contains 15 residues. In DNA, the CDR3 is TGTGCCAGCAGTTGGGCCAATCTAGATAAAGATACGCAGTATTTT. Its translation is CASSWANLDKDTQYF. The full variable domain, its missing parts supplied by reference TRBV28 and TRBJ2-3, is DVKVTQSSRYLVKRTGEKVFLECVQDMDHENMFWYRQDPGLGLRLIYFSYDVKMKEKGDIPEGYSVSREKKERFSLILESASTNQTSMYLCASSWANLDKDTQYFGPGTRLTVL.

This chain links TRBV2 with TRBJ1-4, with 8 bases lining up with TRBD1. Losses at the gene ends were 8 bases for V and 2 bases for J; bases not matched to a gene: 10. This CDR3 comprises 16 residues. Germline-derived CDR1 and CDR2 are SNHLY and FYNNEI. CDR3 region: CASVNRRDRTNEKLFF. CDR3 nucleotides: TGTGCCAGCGTAAACAGGAGGGACAGGACTAATGAAAAACTGTTTTTT.

This rearrangement joins TRBV6-6 to TRBJ2-5; D call uncertain. Trimming removed 7 bases at V and 7 bases at J, with 10 bases between. Germline assignment: CDR1 MNHNY and CDR2 SVGAGI (reference sequence). This CDR3 is built from 11 residues. CDR3 amino acids: CASTATRTQYF. The CDR3 bases are TGTGCCAGCACCGCAACAAGGACCCAGTACTTC.

The chain couples TRBV2 to TRBJ2-3; D perhaps matches TRBD2 (6 bases). Germline CDR1 SNHLY, CDR2 FYNNEI. This CDR3 comprises 14 residues. V lost 7 bases and J 5 bases, leaving 16 bases between the germline ends. CDR3 coding DNA: TGTGCCAGCATCGGGGGACCCAACATAGATACGCAGTATTTT. It translates to CASIGGPNIDTQYF. Full variable domain (rest looked up from reference TRBV2 and TRBJ2-3): EPEVTQTPSHQVTQMGQEVILRCVPISNHLYFYWYRQILGQKVEFLVSFYNNEISEKSEIFDDQFSVERPDGSNFTLKIRSTKLEDSAMYFCASIGGPNIDTQYFGPGTRLTVL.

The chain recombines TRBV10-3 with TRBJ1-1; no clear D. The CDR3 totals 11 residues. CDR1 and CDR2 (germline): ENHRY, SYGVKD. V was pared by 5 bases and J by 5 bases, with 6 bases between. For the CDR3, the DNA is TGTGCCATCAGTTCGGCGACTGAAGCTTTCTTT. This gives the protein CAISSATEAFF.

As to this clone: Other DNA sequences from this sample encode an identical CDR3 as well. The chain recombines TRBV30 with TRBJ1-1; D gene uncertain. Germline lookup yields CDR1 GTSNPN and CDR2 SVGIG (reference sequence). V lost 0 bases, J lost 1 base, and 6 bases lay in between. The CDR3 is 13 residues long. The CDR3 sequence is CAWSVWGNTEAFF. Here the CDR3 DNA reads TGTGCCTGGAGTGTGTGGGGGAACACTGAAGCTTTCTTT.

Notes on this clone: The sample has other DNA sequences that encode this CDR3 too. The chain links TRBV9 to TRBJ2-7; 8 positions match TRBD1. CDR1 is SGDLS, CDR2 YYNGEE, per germline. This CDR3 region has 15 residues. The J segment lost 0 bases and the V segment lost 4 bases, leaving 6 bases of the junction unmatched. As DNA, the CDR3 is TGTGCCAGCAGCCCCGGGACAGGCCCCTCCTACGAGCAGTACTTC. Protein product: CASSPGTGPSYEQYF.

The sample holds one count of this clone. The chain carries TRBV6-5 and TRBJ2-3; D is possibly TRBD2 (6 bases). Germline V gene sequence: CDR1 MNHEY, CDR2 SVGAGI. The CDR3 runs to 14 residues. Trimming removed 2 bases from V and 5 bases from J, with 11 bases in between. The CDR3 region is CASSYVAGKDTQYF. The CDR3 coding sequence is TGTGCCAGCAGTTACGTTGCGGGGAAAGATACGCAGTATTTT.